Each of the 25 T cell receptor beta chains below was sequenced from the same sample in a study of CXCR3-negative and CXCR3-positive naive CD8 T cells. Findings and limits, study-wide: CXCR3-positive naive cells carried more hydrophobic TRB CDR3s than CXCR3-negative naive cells did.

It was by 5' RACE with UMI labels that the TRB cDNA libraries were prepared. No DNA is given; TCRdb re-called the 5' RACE reads and lists each CDR3 protein once. The listing contains some 110,000 distinct CDR3 sequences. Their recognized antigens are unknown. The sample consisted of naive CXCR3+ CD8+ T cells from blood. Subset indicated: CD45RO-CCR7+CD27+CD95- naive CD8+ T cells expressing CXCR3 (TNR3+). These receptors originate from a human donor in good health. Some clones in this sample may be carry-over from other donors' samples.

The chain is built from TRBV18 and TRBJ2-7; TCRdb's D call of TRBD1 is untestable without DNA. The CDR3 consists of 17 residues. CDR1 KGHSH and CDR2 LQKENI come from the germline V gene. The CDR3 region is CASSPRGAAGGVYEQYF.

V is TRBV13 and J is TRBJ2-7. Germline loops: CDR1 PRHDT, CDR2 FYEKMQ (reference sequence). The CDR3 length is 12 residues. The CDR3 loop reads CASSLSRAEQYF.

The gene calls are TRBV9 and TRBJ1-1. This CDR3 spans 15 amino acids. CDR1 is SGDLS, CDR2 YYNGEE, per germline. The CDR3 reads CASSVGPSLNTEAFF.

The chain recombines TRBV7-2 with TRBJ2-3; TCRdb selects TRBD1, and the lack of DNA leaves this call unchecked. This CDR3 has 15 residues. Germline-derived CDR1 and CDR2 are SGHTA and FQGNSA. CDR3 region: CASSLAGADTDTQYF.

V usage is TRBV14 and J usage is TRBJ1-1; TCRdb indicates TRBD1, and absent DNA this call remains unverified. Germline V lookup: CDR1 SGHDN, CDR2 FVKESK. The CDR3 consists of 13 residues. CDR3 protein: CASSQTAGPEAFF.

The V call is TRBV13, the J call TRBJ2-1; as DNA is missing, the TRBD2 call by TCRdb cannot be tested. CDR1 and CDR2 from the germline V gene are PRHDT and FYEKMQ (reference sequence). This CDR3 is 15 amino acids long. The CDR3 loop reads CASSPGLAGVVEQFF.

This chain joins TRBV5-1 and TRBJ2-1; with no DNA, the TCRdb D assignment of TRBD2 cannot be verified. This CDR3 comprises 14 residues. The germline V gene has CDR1 SGHRS and CDR2 YFSETQ. The CDR3 here is CASSLKRGYNEQFF.

The J gene is TRBJ2-1, the V gene TRBV12-3 or TRBV12-4; the TRBD1 assignment by TCRdb is unverifiable without DNA. The CDR3 spans 13 residues. The CDR3 loop is CASSPDRGHEQFF.

The chain recombines TRBV12-3 or TRBV12-4 with TRBJ2-7; absent DNA, TCRdb's TRBD2 call cannot be checked. The CDR3 runs 14 residues. This CDR3 reads CASSPDFTGYEQYF.

V gene TRBV12-3 or TRBV12-4 combines with J gene TRBJ1-2. The CDR3 is made up of 14 amino acids. The CDR3 here is CASSLEPILGGYTF.

This chain joins TRBV6-5 and TRBJ1-1; there is no DNA to check the TCRdb D call of TRBD1. Germline V CDR1 and CDR2: MNHEY, SVGAGI. The CDR3 runs 14 residues. The CDR3 here is CASSYGTGITEAFF.

The chain combines TRBV4-2 with TRBJ2-1; checking the TCRdb D call of TRBD1 is not possible without DNA. In germline, CDR1 is LGHNA, CDR2 YNFKEQ. CDR3 length: 18 residues. The CDR3 sequence is CASSQDWGSGRAYGEQFF.

This chain uses TRBV19 with TRBJ2-7; TCRdb lists TRBD1, though no DNA is available to test this call. Germline loops: CDR1 LNHDA, CDR2 SQIVND (reference sequence). The CDR3 consists of 14 residues. CDR3 amino acids: CASSSNGQVYEQYF.

The V call is TRBV28, the J call TRBJ1-3; lacking DNA, the TRBD1 call made by TCRdb goes unchecked. CDR3 length: 13 amino acids. CDR1 and CDR2 (germline): MDHEN, SYDVKM. The CDR3 reads CASFGGLGNTIYF.

The chain joins TRBV6-6 to TRBJ1-2. This CDR3 spans 16 amino acids. From germline, CDR1 is MNHNY and CDR2 SVGAGI (reference sequence). The CDR3 loop is CASSYSQERANYGYTF.

The chain has TRBV5-1 and TRBJ2-7; TCRdb reports TRBD1, a call that lacks DNA to check it against. The CDR3 runs 16 residues. Looked up from germline, CDR1 is SGHRS and CDR2 is YFSETQ. CDR3 loop: CASSTDRGLSSYEQYF.

This rearrangement joins TRBV4-2 to TRBJ2-7; TCRdb picks TRBD2, but there is no DNA to check that call. This CDR3 is built from 16 residues. Germline V gene data show CDR1 as LGHNA and CDR2 as YNFKEQ. CDR3 in amino acids: CASSQGKGLAAYEQYF.

This chain connects TRBV14 to TRBJ2-7; TCRdb reports TRBD1, a call that lacks DNA to check it against. The germline V gene encodes CDR1 SGHDN and CDR2 FVKESK. This CDR3 has 15 amino acids. CDR3 sequence: CASSQERGDVYEQYF. The whole variable domain, filled in from reference TRBV14 and TRBJ2-7, reads EAGVTQFPSHSVIEKGQTVTLRCDPISGHDNLYWYRRVMGKEIKFLLHFVKESKQDESGMPNNRFLAERTGGTYSTLKVQPAELEDSGVYFCASSQERGDVYEQYFGPGTRLTVT.

The rearrangement joins TRBV27 to TRBJ2-7; lacking DNA, the TRBD1 call made by TCRdb goes unchecked. The CDR3 has 14 amino acids. The V gene's germline CDR1 is MNHEY and CDR2 SMNVEV (reference sequence). CDR3 sequence: CASSSYRVSGEQYF.

The chain recombines TRBV6-6 with TRBJ1-1; TCRdb gives TRBD1 as the D gene, but with no DNA this cannot be confirmed. The length of the CDR3 is 13 residues. Germline values: CDR1 MNHNY, CDR2 SVGAGI (reference sequence). The CDR3 is CASSPGMFSEAFF.

The V and J genes are TRBV7-9 and TRBJ2-7; without DNA, the TCRdb call of TRBD1 cannot be checked. From germline, CDR1 is SEHNR and CDR2 FQNEAQ (reference sequence). The CDR3 sequence is 15 residues long. CDR3 in amino acids: CASSSPGPVSYEQYF. Combining the CDR3 with reference TRBV7-9 and TRBJ2-7 gives the whole variable domain DTGVSQNPRHKITKRGQNVTFRCDPISEHNRLYWYRQTLGQGPEFLTYFQNEAQLEKSRLLSDRFSAERPKGSFSTLEIQRTEQGDSAMYLCASSSPGPVSYEQYFGPGTRLTVT.

The chain combines TRBV11-3 with TRBJ2-1; without DNA, the TCRdb call of TRBD1 cannot be checked. The CDR3 spans 13 residues. Per germline, CDR1 SGHNT and CDR2 YENEEA. The chain's CDR3 is CASSWREGDEQFF.

This rearrangement joins TRBV7-8 to TRBJ2-1; TCRdb outputs TRBD1, but without DNA this stays unchecked. Germline loops: CDR1 SGHVS, CDR2 FQNEAQ. The CDR3 has 14 residues. Here the CDR3 reads CASGRGSAYNEQFF. The complete variable domain, with remaining parts taken from reference TRBV7-8 and TRBJ2-1, reads GAGVSQSPRYKVAKRGQDVALRCDPISGHVSLFWYQQALGQGPEFLTYFQNEAQLDKSGLPSDRFFAERPEGSVSTLKIQRTQQEDSAVYLCASGRGSAYNEQFFGPGTRLTVL.

V usage is TRBV12-3 or TRBV12-4 and J usage is TRBJ1-2; the D call from TCRdb, TRBD1, cannot be confirmed without DNA. The CDR3 runs to 14 residues. The CDR3 sequence: CASSLNRANYGYTF.

This chain uses TRBV20-1 with TRBJ2-7. The CDR3 extends over 16 amino acids. Germline V CDR1 and CDR2: DFQATT, SNEGSKA (reference sequence). CDR3 sequence: CSARDRLAGTTYEQYF.